These T cell receptor beta chains were read from a single sample in a study of blood T cell repertoires in COVID-19. Sequencing was performed with immunoSEQ multiplex PCR; in TCRdb, only in-frame clones are kept and a portion is missing. The sample contains approximately 100,000 clones, about 85% of which appear only once. Sequenced sample: peripheral blood. All receptors derive from a man between 45 and 60 years old in a cohort sampled during active COVID-19. Both conserved end residues are part of each CDR3. A D gene is named only where the DNA matches it firmly. Clone size appears in some rows only: once, few, many, or a class for an expanded clone.

>TRBV28|15|TRBJ2-5|TRBD1|-
CATRRQGLGQETQYF
TGTGCTACCAGACGACAGGGGCTGGGTCAAGAGACCCAGTACTTC
>TRBV28|15|TRBJ1-1|TRBD1|few
CASSNRQGALTEAFF
TGTGCCAGCAGTAACAGACAGGGGGCGCTTACTGAAGCTTTCTTT
>TRBV24-1|16|TRBJ2-2|-|-
CATSDFSGVTTGELFF
TGTGCCACCAGTGATTTTTCGGGGGTCACCACCGGGGAGCTGTTTTTT
>TRBV9|13|TRBJ2-5|-|-
CASSVGGEETQYF
TGTGCCAGCAGCGTCGGAGGGGAAGAGACCCAGTACTTC
>TRBV7-2|14|TRBJ1-3|-|-
CASSQGGSGNTIYF
TGTGCCAGCAGCCAAGGGGGTTCTGGAAACACCATATATTTT
>TRBV11-3|14|TRBJ2-5|-|-
CASSLDTGVGTQYF
TGTGCCAGCAGCTTAGATACCGGGGTGGGGACCCAGTACTTC
>TRBV9|15|TRBJ1-1|-|few
CASSVGPGSATEAFF
TGTGCCAGCAGCGTAGGACCGGGGTCCGCCACTGAAGCTTTCTTT
>TRBV4-2|18|TRBJ1-6|TRBD1|-
CASSQDLSSGQGAVALHF
TGTGCCAGCAGCCAAGATTTATCGTCTGGACAGGGGGCGGTTGCCCTCCACTTT
>TRBV27|15|TRBJ1-6|-|-
CASSLRQPNNSPLHF
TGTGCCAGCAGTTTAAGACAGCCTAATAATTCACCCCTCCACTTT
>TRBV18|17|TRBJ1-2|TRBD1|-
CASSPNRRGQGMGGYTF
TGTGCCAGCTCACCAAATCGGCGGGGACAGGGGATGGGTGGCTACACCTTC
>TRBV29-1|15|TRBJ2-1|-|once
CSVRGYRAGYNEQFF
TGCAGCGTGAGGGGATACAGGGCTGGCTACAATGAGCAGTTCTTC
>TRBV12-5|15|TRBJ1-4|-|-
CASGLETGWGEKLFF
TGTGCTAGTGGTTTGGAAACAGGTTGGGGTGAAAAACTGTTTTTT
>TRBV12-3/TRBV12-4|13|TRBJ1-1|-|-
CASRQALNTEAFF
TGTGCCAGCAGACAGGCCTTGAACACTGAAGCTTTCTTT
>TRBV5-4|15|TRBJ1-2|-|once
CASSLAGVTGYGYTF
TGTGCCAGCAGCTTGGCCGGGGTTACCGGCTATGGCTACACCTTC
>TRBV2|15|TRBJ1-5|-|-
CASSSSPSPDRPQHF
TGTGCCAGTAGTTCATCACCCTCCCCTGACAGGCCCCAGCATTTT
>TRBV6-5|15|TRBJ2-7|TRBD2|few
CASNPREGGTYEQYF
TGTGCCAGCAACCCCAGGGAGGGAGGTACCTACGAGCAGTACTTC
>TRBV6-1|16|TRBJ1-1|TRBD1|-
CASSGGDRGWGTEAFF
TGTGCCAGCAGTGGGGGGGACAGGGGCTGGGGCACTGAAGCTTTCTTT
>TRBV29-1|13|TRBJ1-1|-|-
CSVGGGFRPEAFF
TGCAGCGTTGGGGGCGGATTTCGTCCTGAAGCTTTCTTT
>TRBV5-1|15|TRBJ1-3|-|few
CASSLATGSGNTIYF
TGCGCCAGCAGCTTGGCCACAGGCTCTGGAAACACCATATATTTT
>TRBV19|16|TRBJ1-3|-|-
CASSELGAQGGNTIYF
TGTGCCAGTAGTGAACTGGGGGCGCAAGGCGGAAACACCATATATTTT
>TRBV18|14|TRBJ2-5|TRBD1|-
CASSVGTAQETQYF
TGTGCCAGCTCAGTAGGGACAGCCCAAGAGACCCAGTACTTC
>TRBV2|14|TRBJ1-5|-|-
CASSEMRSNQPQHF
TGTGCCAGCAGTGAGATGAGAAGCAATCAGCCCCAGCATTTT
>TRBV3-1/TRBV3-2|15|TRBJ2-5|TRBD2|-
CASSQFSGGVETQYF
TGTGCCAGCAGCCAGTTTAGCGGGGGGGTGGAGACCCAGTACTTC
>TRBV7-9|15|TRBJ2-5|-|-
CASSLNLRFQETQYF
TGTGCCAGCAGCTTAAATCTCAGATTTCAAGAGACCCAGTACTTC
>TRBV6-6|13|TRBJ2-7|-|-
CASTGQTGYEQYF
TGTGCCAGCACCGGACAGACCGGCTACGAGCAGTACTTC
>TRBV4-1|16|TRBJ1-4|TRBD1|-
CASSQGQGAENEKLFF
TGCGCCAGCAGCCAAGGACAGGGGGCTGAAAATGAAAAACTGTTTTTT
>TRBV4-1|16|TRBJ1-4|-|-
CASSLLQGATNEKLFF
TGCGCCAGCAGCCTTCTACAGGGCGCAACTAATGAAAAACTGTTTTTT
>TRBV5-5|13|TRBJ1-2|-|once
CASSPGWGYGYTF
TGTGCCAGCAGTCCAGGGTGGGGATATGGCTACACCTTC
>TRBV5-1|13|TRBJ2-3|-|-
CASSGGASDTQYF
TGCGCCAGCAGTGGAGGGGCCTCAGATACGCAGTATTTT
>TRBV27|14|TRBJ1-5|TRBD1|-
CASSQGQGNQPQHF
TGTGCCAGCAGTCAAGGACAGGGGAATCAGCCCCAGCATTTT